This T cell receptor beta chain was sequenced in a study of OX40 agonist ivuxolimab in advanced cancers. At the level of the whole study: Ivuxolimab was an agonistic, fully human IgG2 monoclonal antibody directed against OX40 (CD134), a costimulatory receptor. Intravenous ivuxolimab was administered to patients every 2 weeks at six dose levels: 0.01, 0.1, 0.3, 1.5, 3 and 10 mg/kg. Of the roughly 51 patients in dose escalation, about 20 had hepatocellular carcinoma, about 15 had melanoma, 9 had renal cell carcinoma and 9 had head and neck cancer. A male proportion of 82.7% and a mean age of 60 years, ranging from roughly 23 to 90, were recorded for the dose-escalation cohort. Prior anti-PD-1, anti-PD-L1 or anti-CTLA-4 therapy was permitted, and 40% to 50% of dose-escalation patients had received checkpoint inhibitors. Three dose-escalation patients achieved partial responses, one with hepatocellular carcinoma and two with cutaneous melanoma. The purpose of peripheral TCRbeta sequencing was to test whether ivuxolimab changed TCR sequence diversity and led to clonal T-cell expansion. The paper reports the monotherapy dose-escalation portion (N of about 47 patients) of the phase I ivuxolimab trial.

What the authors observed across the whole study: At doses from 0.1 to 3.0 mg/kg, clonal expansion was seen in both CD4+ and CD8+ blood T cells between baseline and week 6. The antigen specificity of the clonally expanded peripheral T cells was not determined. In partial responders in the 0.1-3.0 mg/kg groups, normalized peripheral clonal expansion was found to be among the lowest, especially among CD8+ T cells. On average, CD8+ T cells showed more expanded clones than CD4+ T cells after ivuxolimab. Low levels of normalized T-cell clonal expansion were also seen in some patients who did not respond.

In regard to this clone: This clone's antigen is unknown. Qualities for individual bases were not recorded, and no much larger clone is one base off.

Trimmed from V: 0 bases; trimmed from J: 4 bases; junction bases lacking a gene match: 8. CDR1 SGHDN and CDR2 FVKESK were looked up in the germline V gene. Spanning cysteine to phenylalanine, the CDR3 consists of 16 amino acids. Of the read, only the CDR3 DNA is kept; its 48 bases are in frame from base 1. For sequencing of the TCRbeta CDR3 region, genomic DNA was extracted from the sorted cells. The immunoSEQ Assay was used to sequence the TCRbeta CDR3 regions. As stored in TCRdb, this immuneACCESS dataset retains in-frame rearrangements with V and J assigned. A fraction of the clones does not appear; measured against another copy, unresolved V genes explain less than half of the discrepancy, and the remainder lacks a known reason. For this sample the table gives around 100,000 clones, of which about 88% were detected only once. Of the sample, under 0.35% is held by the ten largest clones. Patients with autoimmune disease history or receiving systemic immunosuppression were excluded from the trial. Peripheral blood for TCR sequencing was collected from all dose cohorts at baseline, on cycle 4 day 1, and on cycle 7 day 1. Samples were obtained from an open-label, multicenter, first-in-human phase I dose-escalation trial of ivuxolimab. The trial enrolled adults with locally advanced or metastatic head and neck squamous cell, hepatocellular, melanoma or renal cell carcinoma. Before TCR sequencing, CD4+ T cells and CD8+ T cells from peripheral blood were sorted into separate populations.

Here the sequenced sample was CD4+ or CD8+ T cells sorted from blood, taken in a trial of the OX40 agonist ivuxolimab. The sequence joins TRBV14 to TRBJ1-2, and 7 bases in between align with TRBD1. This TCR came from an adult with an advanced solid tumor such as melanoma, head and neck, liver or kidney cancer. The DNA sequence is TGTGCCAGCAGCCAAGACAGGGGGGTCATCGGCTATGGCTACACCTTC. Its product reads: CASSQDRGVIGYGYTF.